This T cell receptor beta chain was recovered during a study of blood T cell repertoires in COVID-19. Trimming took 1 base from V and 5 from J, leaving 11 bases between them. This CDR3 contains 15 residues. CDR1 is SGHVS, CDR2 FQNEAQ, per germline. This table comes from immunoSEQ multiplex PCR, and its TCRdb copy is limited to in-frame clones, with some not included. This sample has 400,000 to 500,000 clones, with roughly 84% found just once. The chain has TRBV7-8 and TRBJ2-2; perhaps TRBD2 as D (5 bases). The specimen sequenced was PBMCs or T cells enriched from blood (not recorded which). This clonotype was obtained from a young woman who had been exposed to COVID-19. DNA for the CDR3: TGTGCCAGCAGCTTAGATCCCGGGGTTACCGGGGAGCTGTTTTTT. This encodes CASSLDPGVTGELFF. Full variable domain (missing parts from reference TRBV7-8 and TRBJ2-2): GAGVSQSPRYKVAKRGQDVALRCDPISGHVSLFWYQQALGQGPEFLTYFQNEAQLDKSGLPSDRFFAERPEGSVSTLKIQRTQQEDSAVYLCASSLDPGVTGELFFGEGSRLTVL.